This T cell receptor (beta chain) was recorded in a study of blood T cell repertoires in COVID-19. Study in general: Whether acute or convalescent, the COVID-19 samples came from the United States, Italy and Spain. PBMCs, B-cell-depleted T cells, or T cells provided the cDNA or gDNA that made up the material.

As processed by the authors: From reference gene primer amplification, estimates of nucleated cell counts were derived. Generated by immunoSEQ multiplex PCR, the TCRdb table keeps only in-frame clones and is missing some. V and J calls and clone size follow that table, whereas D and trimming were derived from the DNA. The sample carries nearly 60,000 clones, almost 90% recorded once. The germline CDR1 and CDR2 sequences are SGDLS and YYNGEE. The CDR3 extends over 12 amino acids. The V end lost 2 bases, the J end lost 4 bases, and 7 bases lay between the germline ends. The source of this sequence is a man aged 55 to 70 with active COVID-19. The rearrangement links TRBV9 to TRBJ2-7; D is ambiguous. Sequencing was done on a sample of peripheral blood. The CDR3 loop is CASSVSGYEQYF. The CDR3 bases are TGTGCCAGCAGCGTCAGTGGTTACGAGCAGTACTTC.